This T cell receptor beta chain derives from a study of shared clonotypes between healthy human individuals. Background on the study: Per-donor plates numbered three CD4 naive, three CD4 memory, two CD8 naive and one CD8 memory. Findings and limits, study-wide: Represented genetic and exposure-history diversity was restricted by having few donors.

This clone was recorded once. Its target is unknown. Germline V gene sequence: CDR1 SEHNR, CDR2 FQNEAQ (reference sequence). The CDR3 consists of 15 residues. The V end was cut by 4 bases, the J end by 9 bases, with 19 bases between. The sorted-subset replicate PCRs were given around 190 ng DNA, which is tens of thousands of T cell genomes. Per the study methods: Junction-only sequences produced by ImmunoSEQ had no quality scores, so filtering differed. Generated by immunoSEQ multiplex PCR, the TCRdb table keeps only in-frame clones and is missing some. D and trimming were read from the DNA, whereas the V and J calls and clone size are those reported in that table. Of approximately 400,000 clones detected, roughly 96% appear once; the ten largest clones hold about 0.32%.

Specimen: memory CD8+ T cells sorted from blood. Subset given: CD45RO+ cells pooled with CCR7-negative TemRA cells. The J gene is TRBJ2-1, the V gene TRBV7-9; D is possibly TRBD1 (6 bases). This sequence was found in a man aged 25-40 years in good health. CDR3 in amino acids: CASSSAGTSWGEQFF. The CDR3, as DNA: TGTGCCAGCAGCTCAGCCGGGACATCCTGGGGTGAGCAGTTCTTC.